The 20 T cell receptor beta chains listed next were all sequenced from one sample in a study of cytomegalovirus exposure and HLA in healthy donors. In the PCR, 60 Vbeta and 13 Jbeta primers were used. Only in-frame clones appear in the TCRdb table, and some are missing; sequencing was by immunoSEQ multiplex PCR. The table lists around 200,000 clones, roughly 76% of them singletons, with approximately 6.3% in the top ten. What was sequenced was PBMCs. The receptors derive from a man in his forties or fifties in good health and CMV-seropositive.

The rearrangement joins TRBV27 to TRBJ2-5; 14 bases match TRBD2. Germline V CDR1 and CDR2: MNHEY, SMNVEV (reference sequence). The CDR3 sequence is 17 residues long. The trim removed 5 bases at V and 5 bases at J, leaving 10 bases unmatched. This chain's CDR3 is CASSPGLAGGSWETQYF. DNA of the CDR3: TGTGCCAGCAGTCCCGGACTAGCGGGGGGATCCTGGGAGACCCAGTACTTC.

The V and J genes are TRBV4-1 and TRBJ2-5, with D possibly being TRBD2 (6 bases). Germline CDR1 reads MGHRA; CDR2 reads YSYEKL. There are 14 residues in the CDR3. V was trimmed by 8 bases and J by 2 bases, leaving 15 bases between them. CDR3 sequence (DNA): TGCGCCAGCGAAAGAACTAGCTCACAAGAGACCCAGTACTTC. As protein: CASERTSSQETQYF.

The CDR3 bases are TGTGCCAGCAGTTTCTCAGGATTGAACGAGCAGTACTTC. As protein: CASSFSGLNEQYF. This chain uses TRBV28 with TRBJ2-7; D not certain. The CDR3 totals 13 residues. CDR1 is MDHEN and CDR2 is SYDVKM in the germline V gene. Trimming removed 3 bases at V and 5 bases at J, with 11 bases between.

Only a few counts were recorded for this clone. The chain links TRBV7-2 to TRBJ1-5, with D uncertain. CDR1 is SGHTA, CDR2 FQGNSA, per germline. Trimming removed 3 bases from V and 6 bases from J, with 12 bases in between. The CDR3 sequence is 14 residues long. CDR3 sequence: CASSFFGEAQPQHF. The CDR3 nucleotides are TGTGCCAGCAGCTTTTTCGGCGAGGCTCAGCCCCAGCATTTT. Using reference TRBV7-2 and TRBJ1-5 for the parts outside the CDR3, the full variable domain is GAGVSQSPSNKVTEKGKDVELRCDPISGHTALYWYRQSLGQGLEFLIYFQGNSAPDKSGLPSDRFSAERTGGSVSTLTIQRTQQEDSAVYLCASSFFGEAQPQHFGDGTRLSIL.

The chain has TRBV4-1 and TRBJ2-2; 9 bases are shared with TRBD2. After removal of 3 bases from V and 4 bases from J, the junction contained 6 bases not matched to a gene. From germline, CDR1 is MGHRA and CDR2 YSYEKL. This CDR3 is built from 16 residues. For the CDR3, the DNA is TGCGCCAGCAGCCATATCAGCGGGGGGATCACCGGGGAGCTGTTTTTT. It specifies CASSHISGGITGELFF.

The chain carries TRBV5-6 and TRBJ1-2; 10 bases are a match to TRBD1. Germline CDR1 and CDR2: SGHDT and YYEEEE. The CDR3 loop spans 15 amino acids. The J segment lost 3 bases and the V segment lost 5 bases, leaving 7 bases of the junction unmatched. The DNA for the CDR3 is TGTGCCAGCAGGGATGACAGGGGGCTTGACTATGGCTACACCTTC. This gives the protein CASRDDRGLDYGYTF.

This chain links TRBV27 with TRBJ2-7; D is possibly TRBD2 (7 bases). Germline CDR1 and CDR2: MNHEY and SMNVEV (reference sequence). The length of the CDR3 is 18 residues. Trimming removed 5 bases from V and 7 bases from J, with 30 bases in between. This chain's CDR3 is CASSTGRGGGNHPEEQYF. The CDR3 DNA reads as TGTGCCAGCAGTACGGGTCGGGGAGGGGGGAACCATCCAGAGGAGCAGTACTTC.

The chain has TRBV5-8 and TRBJ2-5, with D tentatively TRBD1 (6 bases). The CDR3 sequence is 15 residues long. Germline CDR1 and CDR2: SGHTS and YDEGEE. Trimming removed 5 bases at V and 3 bases at J, with 17 bases between. The CDR3: CASSLLGTTKETQYF. The CDR3 nucleotides are TGTGCCAGCAGTCTGCTCGGGACAACTAAAGAGACCCAGTACTTC.

The V and J genes are TRBV19 and TRBJ2-6; D gene unclear. CDR3 length equals 13 residues. V lost 3 bases, J lost 4 bases, and 4 bases lay in between. Germline V CDR1 and CDR2: LNHDA, SQIVND (reference sequence). The CDR3, as DNA: TGTGCCAGTAGTATGGCCGGGGCCAACGTCCTGACTTTC. Amino acid sequence: CASSMAGANVLTF.

The chain carries TRBV7-9 and TRBJ1-1; D possibly corresponds to TRBD1 (6 bases). This CDR3 is 14 amino acids long. In germline, CDR1 is SEHNR, CDR2 FQNEAQ (reference sequence). Trimming took 4 bases from V and 4 from J, leaving 13 bases between them. The CDR3 nucleotides read TGTGCCAGCAGCTCCCTGACAGGTTTCACTGAAGCTTTCTTT. Translated: CASSSLTGFTEAFF.

This chain connects TRBV27 to TRBJ1-5; 9 positions agree with TRBD1. Germline CDR1 is MNHEY and CDR2 is SMNVEV (reference sequence). J was trimmed by 2 bases and V by 7 bases; bases with no gene match: 6. CDR3 length equals 15 residues. The CDR3 nucleotides read TGTGCCAGCATGATAAGGACAGGGGGCAATCAGCCCCAGCATTTT. Amino acid sequence: CASMIRTGGNQPQHF.

The genes are TRBV7-3 and TRBJ1-1; no reliable D call. The CDR3 is 14 residues long. Germline V gene data show CDR1 as SGHTA and CDR2 as FQGTGA. Trimming cost V 5 bases and J 5 bases, with 15 bases left between them. As DNA, the CDR3 is TGTGCCAGCAGCCTTTCGGGTTGGAGAACTGAAGCTTTCTTT. Its translation is CASSLSGWRTEAFF.

This CDR3 is CASSYGLAASEQYF. The CDR3 DNA reads TGTGCCAGCAGCTACGGCTTAGCGGCGAGCGAGCAGTACTTC. V usage is TRBV7-9 and J usage is TRBJ2-7, with a tentative D call TRBD2 (6 bases). The germline V gene has CDR1 SEHNR and CDR2 FQNEAQ (reference sequence). This CDR3 spans 14 amino acids. V lost 4 bases, J lost 6 bases, and 16 bases lay in between.

This chain links TRBV28 with TRBJ2-7; 7 nucleotides match TRBD1. Losses at the gene ends were 4 bases for V and 5 bases for J; bases not matched to a gene: 8. In germline, CDR1 is MDHEN, CDR2 SYDVKM. The CDR3 runs 14 residues. CDR3 coding DNA: TGTGCCAGCAGTTACGACAGGGTTAAGGACGAGCAGTACTTC. Its translation is CASSYDRVKDEQYF.

The genes are TRBV4-3 and TRBJ2-7; 8 bases are shared with TRBD2. The V segment lost 1 base and the J segment 4 bases; nucleotides outside the gene matches: 15. CDR3 length equals 18 residues. Germline V gene lookup returns CDR1 LGHNA and CDR2 YSLEER. CDR3: CASSQGPSGPFSVYEQYF. CDR3 nucleotides: TGCGCCAGCAGCCAAGGGCCTAGCGGGCCCTTCTCAGTGTACGAGCAGTACTTC.

The chain employs TRBV4-3 and TRBJ2-5; D may be TRBD2 (5 bases). Germline CDR1 is LGHNA and CDR2 is YSLEER. This CDR3 has 15 amino acids. The V end was cut by 4 bases, the J end by 3 bases, with 15 bases between. CDR3 sequence reads: CASSPNLGAEETQYF. In DNA, the CDR3 is TGCGCCAGCAGCCCCAACCTCGGAGCGGAAGAGACCCAGTACTTC.

The chain joins TRBV27 to TRBJ1-2; 7 bases agree with TRBD1. V shed 5 bases and J 4 bases; nucleotides not matched to a gene: 7. Germline CDR1 and CDR2: MNHEY and SMNVEV (reference sequence). This CDR3 spans 14 amino acids. CDR3 sequence reads: CASSPTGAGYGYTF. The CDR3 DNA is TGTGCCAGCAGTCCCACAGGGGCGGGCTATGGCTACACCTTC.

The V and J genes are TRBV19 and TRBJ2-1; TRBD2 matches at 7 bases. The CDR3 extends over 17 amino acids. In germline, CDR1 is LNHDA, CDR2 SQIVND (reference sequence). After removal of 0 bases from V and 0 bases from J, the junction contained 5 bases not matched to a gene. The CDR3 spells CASSIDGAGNSYNEQFF. As DNA, the CDR3 is TGTGCCAGTAGTATAGATGGAGCGGGGAACTCCTACAATGAGCAGTTCTTC.

The CDR3 region is CASSLSGTVDGGYTF. Here the CDR3 DNA reads TGTGCCAGCAGTTTGTCCGGGACAGTGGATGGTGGCTACACCTTC. This chain uses TRBV6-5 with TRBJ1-2, with 7 bases matching TRBD1. CDR3 length: 15 amino acids. Unmatched junction bases numbered 12, after V lost 4 bases and J lost 7 bases. Germline CDR1 is MNHEY and CDR2 is SVGAGI.

This chain joins TRBV19 and TRBJ1-1; perhaps TRBD1 as D (5 bases). Trimming removed 11 bases from V and 5 bases from J, with 18 bases in between. The CDR3 is made up of 13 amino acids. CDR1 is LNHDA, CDR2 SQIVND, per germline (reference sequence). The CDR3: CASGGGYRTEAFF. The CDR3 coding sequence is TGTGCCTCCGGGGGGGGGTATAGGACTGAAGCTTTCTTT.